Listed here are 2 T cell receptor beta chains from one sample, sequenced in a study of cytomegalovirus exposure and HLA in healthy donors. The method was immunoSEQ multiplex PCR; TCRdb's version includes in-frame clones alone and lacks a portion of them. This table holds 190,000 or so clones, around 81% found once. Sample: PBMCs. These receptors came from a woman aged 18-35 years in good health and CMV-seropositive.

This sequence joins TRBV19 and TRBJ1-4, with TRBD1 as a possible D gene (6 bases). The CDR3 is 16 residues long. V was cut by 5 bases and J by 11 bases, with 24 bases left in between. Germline assignment: CDR1 LNHDA and CDR2 SQIVND (reference sequence). The CDR3 nucleotides are TGTGCCAGTAGTCAGACCTTGGGACATATTCTGGAGAAACTGTTTTTT. It yields the protein CASSQTLGHILEKLFF.

This clone occurred a few times. The rearrangement links TRBV5-1 to TRBJ1-2, with D unclear. Germline V CDR1 and CDR2: SGHRS, YFSETQ. V was shortened by 4 bases and J by 7 bases, with 17 bases between the two germline ends. The CDR3 covers 14 residues. CDR3 in amino acids: CASSARTDYGGYTF. The CDR3 DNA is TGCGCCAGCAGCGCCAGGACGGACTATGGTGGCTACACCTTC.